The present TCR beta chain was sequenced within a study of cytomegalovirus exposure and HLA in healthy donors. Study-level results: Accounts indicate the classifier identified cytomegalovirus status with strong specificity and sensitivity.

The repertoire was sequenced with immunoSEQ multiplex PCR; TCRdb's copy has only in-frame clones and lacks some. The top ten hold approximately 0.9% of the sample, which has around 300,000 clones, 70% to 90% seen once. As concerns this clone: Its target is unknown.

Germline trimming cut 3 bases from V and 3 bases from J; bases unmatched to any gene: 8. This CDR3 comprises 19 residues. Germline loops: CDR1 LNHDA, CDR2 SQIVND (reference sequence). The origin of this receptor is a man under 40 in good health and CMV-seronegative. Sequenced sample: PBMCs. The chain uses TRBV19 and TRBJ2-1; 16 bases fit TRBD2. The CDR3 protein is CASSIGTSGGASRYNEQFF. CDR3 bases: TGTGCCAGTAGTATCGGGACTAGCGGGGGGGCTAGTCGCTACAATGAGCAGTTCTTC.